This T cell receptor (beta chain) came from a study of T cells in Graves' hyperthyroidism and ophthalmopathy. On the study more broadly: Any treatment followed the collection of peripheral blood at initial diagnosis.

This CDR3 region has 15 residues. The V and J ends lost 0 bases and 5 bases respectively, with 11 bases between them. Germline-derived CDR1 and CDR2 are LGHDT and YNNKEL (reference sequence). Disease duration was under 3 months in the ophthalmopathy patients, who also had a Clinical Activity Score of at least 3 and a NOSPECS grade of at least 4. Each 10 ml fresh peripheral blood draw supplied the PBMCs. What was amplified from RNA transcripts were TCR beta CDR3 regions. Using the HTBI primer set, a first-round RT-PCR was run on the TCR CDR3. TCRdb re-analysed the multiplex PCR reads in MiXCR, keeping a single row per CDR3 protein. The sample consists of about 590,000 distinct CDR3 sequences, more than 13% of them appearing once. This clonotype was detected ten times or more.

V usage is TRBV3-1 and J usage is TRBJ2-1; D is possibly TRBD1 or TRBD2 (5 bases each). The specimen was blood. This sequence was found in a woman aged 18-29 years with Graves' ophthalmopathy. CDR3 DNA sequence: TGTGCCAGCAGCCAAGATTCGGGGCCACACAATGAGCAGTTCTTC. Protein sequence: CASSQDSGPHNEQFF.